A selection of T cell receptor beta chains follows, all from one sample in a study of T cells in Graves' hyperthyroidism and ophthalmopathy. MiXCR, run by TCRdb on the multiplex PCR reads, gives a single entry per CDR3 protein. The sample yields 600,000 to 700,000 distinct CDR3 sequences, approximately 42% seen once. Sequencing was done on a sample of peripheral blood or thyroid tissue (not recorded which). Every receptor here comes from an adult man with Graves' disease, either hyperthyroidism or ophthalmopathy (not recorded which). Both conserved end residues are part of each CDR3. The order of the fields is J gene, D gene, V gene, clone size, CDR3 protein, CDR3 DNA. The D gene is left open where the match is weak. Not all rows give a size; the values are once, few, many and, for expanded clones, a class.

>TRBJ1-4|TRBD1|TRBV29-1|many
CSVRYRGLNEKLFF
TGCAGCGTACGTTACAGGGGACTGAATGAAAAACTGTTTTTT
>TRBJ1-2|TRBD1|TRBV5-1|NA
CASSEGTGFNYGYTF
TGCGCCAGCAGCGAAGGGACAGGATTTAACTATGGCTACACCTTC
>TRBJ1-4|NA|TRBV6-1|NA
CASSEEQGTYSNEKLFF
TGTGCCAGCAGTGAAGAACAGGGAACTTACAGTAATGAAAAACTGTTTTTT
>TRBJ2-5|NA|TRBV20-1|few
CSARDGQETQYF
TGCAGTGCTAGGGACGGCCAAGAGACCCAGTACTTC
>TRBJ1-2|NA|TRBV7-2|NA
CASSGRQDNYGYTF
TGTGCCAGCAGCGGCCGACAGGATAACTATGGCTACACCTTC
>TRBJ1-1|NA|TRBV6-5|NA
CASKVARRDTEAFF
TGTGCCAGCAAGGTGGCAAGGCGCGACACTGAAGCTTTCTTT
>TRBJ1-2|NA|TRBV20-1|few
CSARIEPYGYTF
TGCAGTGCTAGAATAGAACCCTATGGCTACACCTTC
>TRBJ2-7|NA|TRBV29-1|NA
CIANGDHEQYF
TGCATCGCCAATGGGGACCACGAGCAGTACTTC
>TRBJ1-2|NA|TRBV13|NA
CASSYSQSGYTF
TGTGCCAGCAGCTACAGCCAGTCGGGCTACACCTTC
>TRBJ1-2|NA|TRBV25-1|NA
CAWFQINYGYTF
TGTGCCTGGTTCCAGATAAACTATGGCTACACCTTC
>TRBJ1-5|NA|TRBV24-1|many
CATSDSPGPQPQHF
TGTGCCACCAGTGATTCCCCGGGGCCCCAGCCCCAGCATTTT
>TRBJ1-1|NA|TRBV10-1|NA
CASSEEPDRLNTEAFF
TGCGCCAGCAGTGAGGAACCGGACAGATTGAACACTGAAGCTTTCTTT
>TRBJ1-1|NA|TRBV20-1|few
CSAEERNTEAFF
TGCAGTGCTGAAGAGAGGAACACTGAAGCTTTCTTT
>TRBJ2-7|NA|TRBV15|few
CATSRDGGAGYEQYF
TGTGCCACCAGCAGAGATGGGGGCGCCGGTTACGAGCAGTACTTC
>TRBJ2-7|TRBD1|TRBV7-3|NA
CASSSGAGTAYEQYF
TGTGCCAGCAGCTCCGGTGCCGGGACAGCCTACGAGCAGTACTTC
>TRBJ1-2|NA|TRBV10-3|NA
CATSGQGNGYTF
TGTGCCACCAGTGGGCAGGGGAACGGCTACACCTTC
>TRBJ2-2|NA|TRBV12-3/TRBV12-4|once
CASSFLDTGELFF
TGTGCCAGCAGTTTCCTCGACACCGGGGAGCTGTTTTTT
>TRBJ2-7|NA|TRBV12-3/TRBV12-4|many
CASSLYGDGYYEQYF
TGTGCCAGCAGTTTATACGGGGACGGCTACTACGAGCAGTACTTC
>TRBJ1-4|TRBD1|TRBV29-1|many
CSVGGTANEKLFF
TGCAGCGTTGGAGGGACAGCTAATGAAAAACTGTTTTTT
>TRBJ2-5|NA|TRBV7-9|many
CASSLAMGETQYF
TGTGCCAGCAGCTTAGCTATGGGAGAGACCCAGTACTTC
>TRBJ2-7|TRBD2|TRBV12-3/TRBV12-4|NA
CASAWGASGSSYEQYF
TGTGCTAGTGCTTGGGGGGCTAGCGGGAGTTCCTACGAGCAGTACTTC
>TRBJ1-1|TRBD1|TRBV6-6|NA
CASSEAKTGASQAFF
TGTGCCAGCAGTGAAGCCAAGACAGGGGCCTCGCAAGCTTTCTTT
>TRBJ1-1|NA|TRBV7-6|few
CASSSSTENTEAFF
TGTGCCAGCAGCTCAAGCACAGAGAACACTGAAGCTTTCTTT
>TRBJ2-7|TRBD2|TRBV20-1|few
CSAISGTSGSYEQYF
TGCAGTGCTATCTCGGGGACTAGCGGTTCCTACGAGCAGTACTTC
>TRBJ2-5|NA|TRBV9|NA
CASSSSPRYQETQYF
TGTGCCAGCAGCTCTAGCCCCAGGTACCAAGAGACCCAGTACTTC
>TRBJ1-6|TRBD1|TRBV11-2|NA
CASSLSGTESPLHF
TGTGCCAGCAGCTTATCAGGGACAGAATCACCCCTCCACTTT
>TRBJ1-4|NA|TRBV7-9|many
CASSLPGRGEKLFF
TGTGCCAGCAGCTTACCAGGCAGGGGCGAAAAACTGTTTTTT
>TRBJ1-4|NA|TRBV9|NA
CASSVGLGDEKLFF
TGTGCCAGCAGCGTAGGTTTGGGGGACGAAAAACTGTTTTTT
>TRBJ1-2|NA|TRBV7-2|NA
CASSSRQLQNYGYTF
TGTGCCAGCAGCTCAAGACAACTCCAAAACTATGGCTACACCTTC
>TRBJ1-6|TRBD1|TRBV27|NA
CASSLSGTGGWTPLHF
TGTGCCAGCAGTTTATCTGGGACAGGGGGGTGGACACCCCTCCACTTT
>TRBJ2-7|NA|TRBV20-1|few
CSARDAGRGEQYF
TGCAGTGCTAGAGATGCGGGAAGGGGCGAGCAGTACTTC